The 22 T cell receptor beta chains below come from one sample, sequenced in a study of blood T cell repertoires in COVID-19. Measured with immunoSEQ multiplex PCR; TCRdb has only the in-frame clones, and not every one. The table shows approximately 200,000 clones, with 80% to 85% occurring only once. Sequencing used peripheral blood. These receptors came from a human donor in a cohort sampled during active COVID-19.

The gene calls are TRBV27 and TRBJ1-5; 7 nucleotides line up with TRBD1. CDR1 and CDR2 (germline): MNHEY, SMNVEV (reference sequence). Trimming at V came to 9 bases and at J to 5 bases, leaving 16 bases not matched to a gene. The CDR3 sequence is 16 residues long. The CDR3 DNA sequence: TGTGCCAGTCGACGGTCCGGGACAGAAATTTATCAGCCCCAGCATTTT. Translation gives CASRRSGTEIYQPQHF.

The chain links TRBV19 to TRBJ2-6; 7 nucleotides match TRBD1. V dropped 5 bases and J dropped 4; count of bases not matched to a gene: 8. CDR3 size: 16 residues. Germline V lookup: CDR1 LNHDA, CDR2 SQIVND (reference sequence). The CDR3 region has the DNA TGTGCCAGTAGTGTAAGACAGGGATACGGGGCCAACGTCCTGACTTTC. This codes for CASSVRQGYGANVLTF.

The table lists this clone with a count of one. The chain links TRBV19 to TRBJ2-1; 8 bases fit TRBD2. CDR1 and CDR2 from the germline V gene are LNHDA and SQIVND (reference sequence). The CDR3 is made up of 15 amino acids. The junction had 11 bases not matched to a gene; V was cut back by 8 bases and J by 5 bases. CDR3 bases: TGTGCCAGTGGGAGATTCGGGAGGGATAACAATGAGCAGTTCTTC. Translating gives CASGRFGRDNNEQFF. Together with reference TRBV19 and TRBJ2-1, the CDR3 gives the full variable domain: DGGITQSPKYLFRKEGQNVTLSCEQNLNHDAMYWYRQDPGQGLRLIYYSQIVNDFQKGDIAEGYSVSREKKESFPLTVTSAQKNPTAFYLCASGRFGRDNNEQFFGPGTRLTVL.

The rearrangement links TRBV28 to TRBJ2-7; no clear D gene. Germline V gives CDR1 MDHEN, CDR2 SYDVKM. V dropped 8 bases and J dropped 0 bases, with 14 bases sitting between them. CDR3 length: 14 amino acids. The CDR3 nucleotides are TGTGCCAGCCGTCGGAGAGCGAGCTCCTACGAGCAGTACTTC. Its protein is CASRRRASSYEQYF. Full variable domain (remainder filled in from reference TRBV28 and TRBJ2-7): DVKVTQSSRYLVKRTGEKVFLECVQDMDHENMFWYRQDPGLGLRLIYFSYDVKMKEKGDIPEGYSVSREKKERFSLILESASTNQTSMYLCASRRRASSYEQYFGPGTRLTVT.

This rearrangement joins TRBV18 to TRBJ2-7, with 14 bases that match TRBD2. The CDR3 is 19 residues long. Losses at the gene ends were 1 base for V and 5 bases for J; bases not matched to a gene: 13. Germline assignment: CDR1 KGHSH and CDR2 LQKENI. Here the CDR3 DNA reads TGTGCCAGCTCACCACGACCGCGACTAGCGGGAGGGCCCCCCGACGAGCAGTACTTC. The encoded protein is CASSPRPRLAGGPPDEQYF. Supplemented by reference TRBV18 and TRBJ2-7, the full variable domain reads NAGVMQNPRHLVRRRGQEARLRCSPMKGHSHVYWYRQLPEEGLKFMVYLQKENIIDESGMPKERFSAEFPKEGPSILRIQQVVRGDSAAYFCASSPRPRLAGGPPDEQYFGPGTRLTVT.

The rearrangement links TRBV4-3 to TRBJ1-3; 8 bases are shared with TRBD1. Germline values: CDR1 LGHNA, CDR2 YSLEER. This CDR3 has 17 amino acids. The V segment lost 0 bases and the J segment 4 bases; nucleotides outside the gene matches: 8. The DNA of the CDR3 is TGCGCCAGCAGCCAAGAGCCCGGACAGGGTGGAGGAAACACCATATATTTT. As protein: CASSQEPGQGGGNTIYF.

The chain couples TRBV5-1 to TRBJ2-2, with 11 nucleotides matching TRBD2. After removal of 2 bases from V and 5 bases from J, the junction contained 5 bases not matched to a gene. Germline V lookup: CDR1 SGHRS, CDR2 YFSETQ. This CDR3 is built from 16 residues. The CDR3 region is CASSFIAGGETGELFF. The CDR3 DNA reads as TGCGCCAGCAGCTTTATAGCGGGAGGGGAAACCGGGGAGCTGTTTTTT.

The chain recombines TRBV2 with TRBJ2-2; 12 bases align to TRBD2. The ends lost 6 bases at V and 5 bases at J; junction bases unmatched: 4. CDR1 is SNHLY and CDR2 is FYNNEI in the germline V gene. The CDR3 is made up of 15 amino acids. This chain's CDR3 is CASRKGTSGTGELFF. The CDR3 bases are TGTGCCAGCAGAAAAGGGACTAGCGGGACCGGGGAGCTGTTTTTT.

The chain couples TRBV27 to TRBJ2-7; 12 nucleotides agree with TRBD2. CDR1 is MNHEY, CDR2 SMNVEV, per germline (reference sequence). This CDR3 is 20 amino acids long. Unmatched junction bases numbered 19, after V lost 4 bases and J lost 3 bases. CDR3 loop: CASSSRADSRLAGVNYEQYF. DNA for the CDR3: TGTGCCAGCAGTTCGAGGGCGGATTCTAGACTAGCGGGAGTAAACTACGAGCAGTACTTC.

This chain joins TRBV24-1 and TRBJ2-7; a weak D match, TRBD1 (6 bases). This CDR3 region has 13 residues. Trimming took off 4 bases at V and 6 bases at J, with 12 bases between the two ends. Germline V gene sequence: CDR1 KGHDR, CDR2 SFDVKD. The CDR3 DNA is TGTGCCACCAGTGACGGACAGATTAGCGAGCAGTACTTC. It specifies CATSDGQISEQYF.

This clone was counted a single time. The J gene is TRBJ1-4, the V gene TRBV5-4; 7 bases are a match to TRBD1. From germline, CDR1 is SGHNT and CDR2 YYREEE (reference sequence). CDR3 size: 14 residues. V trimming: 4 bases; J trimming: 6 bases; junction bases outside the gene matches: 6. The CDR3 nucleotides are TGTGCCAGCAGCCAGGGGACAGCTTATGAAAAACTGTTTTTT. Translated: CASSQGTAYEKLFF.

The rearrangement uses TRBV3-1 (or the pseudogene TRBV3-2) and TRBJ2-3; TRBD2 agrees at 10 bases. V trimming: 4 bases; J trimming: 4 bases; junction bases outside the gene matches: 8. The CDR3 runs 16 residues. Germline V lookup: CDR1 LGHDT, CDR2 YNNKEL (reference sequence). The CDR3 here is CASSRLAGVRADTQYF. CDR3 DNA sequence: TGTGCCAGCAGCCGGCTAGCGGGAGTTAGGGCAGATACGCAGTATTTT.

V gene TRBV30 combines with J gene TRBJ2-3; 12 bases align to TRBD2. Germline-derived CDR1 and CDR2 are GTSNPN and SVGIG (reference sequence). Trimming cost V 4 bases and J 4 bases; bases outside gene matches: 9. CDR3 length: 16 residues. CDR3: CAWKRLAGGPSDTQYF. CDR3 in DNA: TGTGCCTGGAAACGTCTAGCGGGAGGGCCCTCAGATACGCAGTATTTT.

The chain combines TRBV19 with TRBJ1-2; D remains unclear. Deletions cut 1 base from V and 1 base from J, with 16 bases between. Germline-derived CDR1 and CDR2 are LNHDA and SQIVND (reference sequence). The CDR3 runs 17 residues. The chain's CDR3 is CASSIAAGPDYNYGYTF. In nucleotides, the CDR3 is TGTGCCAGTAGTATAGCCGCCGGGCCAGACTATAACTATGGCTACACCTTC.

The chain joins TRBV6-4 to TRBJ2-1, with D possibly TRBD2 on 6 matching bases. CDR3 length: 15 residues. Trimming shortened V by 3 bases and J by 4 bases, and 13 bases separated the two germline ends. CDR1 MRHNA and CDR2 SNTAGT come from the germline V gene. The CDR3 loop reads CASSETGLNYNEQFF. The CDR3 DNA follows: TGTGCCAGCAGTGAAACAGGACTAAATTACAATGAGCAGTTCTTC.

This clone was detected only a few times. The rearrangement uses TRBV28 and TRBJ2-7, with TRBD2 matching over 13 bases. With V trimmed by 7 bases and J by 6 bases, 9 bases remained unmatched. The CDR3 contains 15 residues. The germline V gene encodes CDR1 MDHEN and CDR2 SYDVKM. CDR3 amino acids: CASTRTSGRSSEQYF. CDR3 sequence (DNA): TGTGCCAGCACCAGGACTAGCGGGAGATCTAGCGAGCAGTACTTC.

A single count supports this clone. This rearrangement joins TRBV4-3 to TRBJ1-2, with TRBD1 matching over 10 bases. The germline gives CDR1 LGHNA, CDR2 YSLEER. CDR3 length: 15 amino acids. The trim removed 4 bases at V and 8 bases at J, leaving 10 bases unmatched. CDR3 protein: CASSLEDRGRRGYTF. Here the CDR3 DNA reads TGCGCCAGCAGCCTAGAAGACAGGGGGCGGCGAGGCTACACCTTC.

V is TRBV27 and J is TRBJ2-5, with 8 bases lining up with TRBD1. The CDR3 covers 14 residues. CDR1 and CDR2 (germline): MNHEY, SMNVEV (reference sequence). V shed 5 bases, J shed 3 bases, and the junction held 5 bases outside the gene matches. The CDR3 loop is CASSDRGGKETQYF. CDR3 nucleotides: TGTGCCAGCAGTGACAGGGGAGGTAAAGAGACCCAGTACTTC.

The J gene is TRBJ1-2, the V gene TRBV19; TRBD1 aligns across 9 bases. The CDR3 runs to 12 residues. Germline assignment: CDR1 LNHDA and CDR2 SQIVND (reference sequence). The ends lost 8 bases at V and 6 bases at J; junction bases unmatched: 4. CDR3 region: CASFTGGNGYTF. The CDR3, as DNA: TGTGCCAGTTTCACAGGGGGCAATGGCTACACCTTC.

The chain has TRBV5-1 and TRBJ1-1; maybe TRBD1 (5 bases). The CDR3 has 15 residues. Trimming took 6 bases from V and 0 from J, leaving 15 bases between them. CDR1 SGHRS and CDR2 YFSETQ come from the germline V gene. The CDR3 here is CASKAGNTMNTEAFF. Here the CDR3 DNA reads TGCGCCAGCAAGGCAGGGAATACAATGAACACTGAAGCTTTCTTT.

The J gene is TRBJ2-7, the V gene TRBV7-8; 8 bases match TRBD1. The CDR3 consists of 15 residues. Germline CDR1 is SGHVS and CDR2 is FQNEAQ. The ends lost 4 bases at V and 7 bases at J; junction bases unmatched: 12. CDR3 loop: CASSSRQSDRGEQYF. The CDR3, as DNA: TGTGCCAGCAGCTCACGACAGAGCGACAGGGGTGAGCAGTACTTC.

The chain joins TRBV27 to TRBJ1-1, with a weak D call TRBD1 (6 bases). Germline CDR1 is MNHEY and CDR2 is SMNVEV (reference sequence). This CDR3 is built from 15 residues. Trimming removed 5 bases from V and 5 bases from J, with 18 bases in between. The chain's CDR3 is CASSPSGHMGTEAFF. Written as DNA, the CDR3 is TGTGCCAGCAGTCCGTCGGGACACATGGGGACTGAAGCTTTCTTT.